The T cell receptor (beta chain) under discussion was sequenced for a study of cytotoxic CD8 clonotypes in ibrutinib-treated CLL. Study context: By median around 70 months, 12 had progressed and about 14 stayed remitted; responses had been 2 complete and about 25 partial.

General study results and limits: Public clonotypes occurred uncommonly; on treatment, they contracted or remained stable. Baseline clonality, above age-matched healthy donor levels, tracked circulating CD8+ T-cell counts.

V was cut by 5 bases and J by 5 bases, with 13 bases left in between. Germline CDR1 reads MNHEY; CDR2 reads SMNVEV (reference sequence). The CDR3 is 13 residues long. Sequenced by immunoSEQ multiplex PCR; TCRdb stores in-frame clones only, minus some. The repertoire holds about 140,000 clones, with 70% to 85% as singletons. Points on this clone: Its antigen is not known.

The source is a human donor with chronic lymphocytic leukemia. This sample comprised PBMCs, obtained after 12 months of ibrutinib treatment. This chain uses TRBV27 with TRBJ2-7; either TRBD1 or TRBD2 may fit D (5 bases each). CDR3 in amino acids: CASSRIGGNEQYF. The CDR3 coding sequence is TGTGCCAGCAGTCGCATTGGGGGTAACGAGCAGTACTTC.